This record looks at one T cell receptor beta chain sequence and its context. These data come from a study of blood T cell repertoires in COVID-19. Study information: Nucleic acid was either cDNA or gDNA, and it came from T cells, B-cell-depleted T cells, or PBMCs.

V gave up 5 bases and J gave up 7 bases; unmatched junction bases: 4. The CDR3 totals 11 residues. The germline V gene has CDR1 GTSNPN and CDR2 SVGIG (reference sequence). Some clones are missing from TCRdb's copy, which holds only in-frame ones; the method was immunoSEQ multiplex PCR. The table shows a few hundred thousand clones, with about 84% occurring only once. The rearrangement uses TRBV30 and TRBJ2-7; 8 nucleotides match TRBD1. The sample taken for sequencing was peripheral blood. The TCR was taken from a woman between 50 and 59 years old with acute or convalescent COVID-19. CDR3 DNA: TGTGCCTGGGGACAGGGCCGGGAGCAGTACTTC. It yields the protein CAWGQGREQYF.